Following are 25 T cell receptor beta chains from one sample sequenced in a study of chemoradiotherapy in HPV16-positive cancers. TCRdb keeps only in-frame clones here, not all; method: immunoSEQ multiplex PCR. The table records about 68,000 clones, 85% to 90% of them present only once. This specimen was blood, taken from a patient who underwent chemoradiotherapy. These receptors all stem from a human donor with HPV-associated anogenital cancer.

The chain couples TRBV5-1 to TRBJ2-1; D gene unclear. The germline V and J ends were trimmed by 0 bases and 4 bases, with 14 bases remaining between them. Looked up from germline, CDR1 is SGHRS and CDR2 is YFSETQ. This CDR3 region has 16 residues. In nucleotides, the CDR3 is TGCGCCAGCAGCTTGGAAGAGTACACCCGTTACAATGAGCAGTTCTTC. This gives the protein CASSLEEYTRYNEQFF.

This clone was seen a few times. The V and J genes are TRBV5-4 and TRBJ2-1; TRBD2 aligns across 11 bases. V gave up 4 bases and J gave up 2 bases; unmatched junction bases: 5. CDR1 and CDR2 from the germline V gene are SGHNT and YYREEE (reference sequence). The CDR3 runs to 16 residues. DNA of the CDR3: TGTGCCAGCAGCCGACGACTAGCGGGACCCTACAATGAGCAGTTCTTC. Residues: CASSRRLAGPYNEQFF. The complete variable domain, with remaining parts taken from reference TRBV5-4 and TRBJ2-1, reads ETGVTQSPTHLIKTRGQQVTLRCSSQSGHNTVSWYQQALGQGPQFIFQYYREEENGRGNFPPRFSGLQFPNYSSELNVNALELDDSALYLCASSRRLAGPYNEQFFGPGTRLTVL.

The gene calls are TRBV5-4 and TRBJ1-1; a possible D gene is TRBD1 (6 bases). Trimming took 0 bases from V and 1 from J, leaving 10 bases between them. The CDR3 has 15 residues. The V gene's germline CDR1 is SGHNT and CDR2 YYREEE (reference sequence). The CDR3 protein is CASSLAGGGNTEAFF. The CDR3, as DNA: TGTGCCAGCAGCTTGGCGGGGGGCGGGAACACTGAAGCTTTCTTT.

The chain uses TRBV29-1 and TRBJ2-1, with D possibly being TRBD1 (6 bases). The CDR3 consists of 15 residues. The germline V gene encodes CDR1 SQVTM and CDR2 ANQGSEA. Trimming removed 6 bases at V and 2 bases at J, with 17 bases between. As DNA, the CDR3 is TGCAGCGTGGCCGTGGGGGCGGAAACCTACAATGAGCAGTTCTTC. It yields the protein CSVAVGAETYNEQFF.

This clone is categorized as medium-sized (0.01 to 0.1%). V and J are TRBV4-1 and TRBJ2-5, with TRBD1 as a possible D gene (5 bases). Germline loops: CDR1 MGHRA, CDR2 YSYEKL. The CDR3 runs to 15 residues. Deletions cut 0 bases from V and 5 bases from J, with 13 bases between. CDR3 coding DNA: TGCGCCAGCAGCCAAGATTCCCAGGGCTTGGAGACCCAGTACTTC. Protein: CASSQDSQGLETQYF.

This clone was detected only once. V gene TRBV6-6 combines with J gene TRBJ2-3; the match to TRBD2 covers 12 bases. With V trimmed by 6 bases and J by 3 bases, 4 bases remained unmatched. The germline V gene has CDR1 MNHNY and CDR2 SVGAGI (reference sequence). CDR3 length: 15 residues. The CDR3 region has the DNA TGTGCCAGCAGGATGGGACTAGCGGGTACAGATACGCAGTATTTT. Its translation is CASRMGLAGTDTQYF.

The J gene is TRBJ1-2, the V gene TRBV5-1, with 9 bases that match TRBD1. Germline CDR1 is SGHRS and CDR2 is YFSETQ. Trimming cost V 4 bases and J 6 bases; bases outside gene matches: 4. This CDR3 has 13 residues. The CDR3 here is CASSERTGDGYTF. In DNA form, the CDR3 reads TGCGCCAGCAGCGAGAGGACAGGGGATGGCTACACCTTC.

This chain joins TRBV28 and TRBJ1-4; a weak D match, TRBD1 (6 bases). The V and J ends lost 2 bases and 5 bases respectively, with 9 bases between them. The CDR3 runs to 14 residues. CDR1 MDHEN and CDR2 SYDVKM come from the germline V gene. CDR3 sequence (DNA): TGTGCCAGCAGTTTAGGTGGACAGAATGAAAAACTGTTTTTT. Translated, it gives CASSLGGQNEKLFF.

The CDR3 DNA reads as TGTGCCAGCAGTGACAGGGGGTATAGCAATCAGCCCCAGCATTTT. Its translation is CASSDRGYSNQPQHF. The rearrangement links TRBV6-1 to TRBJ1-5; 7 positions match TRBD1. Germline trimming cut 3 bases from V and 0 bases from J; bases unmatched to any gene: 2. This CDR3 has 15 residues. The germline CDR1 and CDR2 sequences are MNHNS and SASEGT.

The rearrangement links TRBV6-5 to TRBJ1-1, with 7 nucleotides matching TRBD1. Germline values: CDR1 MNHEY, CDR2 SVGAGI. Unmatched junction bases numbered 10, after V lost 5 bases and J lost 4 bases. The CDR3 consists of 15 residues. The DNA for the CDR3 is TGTGCCAGCAGTCTTGGTCGACAGGGTGGCACTGAAGCTTTCTTT. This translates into CASSLGRQGGTEAFF.

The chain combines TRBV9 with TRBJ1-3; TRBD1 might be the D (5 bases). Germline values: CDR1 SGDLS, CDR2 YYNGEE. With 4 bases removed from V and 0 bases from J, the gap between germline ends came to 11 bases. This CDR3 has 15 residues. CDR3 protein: CASSRDLSSGNTIYF. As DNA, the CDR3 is TGTGCCAGCAGCCGGGACCTTAGCTCTGGAAACACCATATATTTT.

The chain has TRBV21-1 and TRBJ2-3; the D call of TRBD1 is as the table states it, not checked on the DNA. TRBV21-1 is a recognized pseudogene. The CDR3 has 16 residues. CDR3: CASSKTGTESTDTQYF. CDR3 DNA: TGTGCCAGCAGCAAAACCGGGACAGAGAGCACAGATACGCAGTATTTT.

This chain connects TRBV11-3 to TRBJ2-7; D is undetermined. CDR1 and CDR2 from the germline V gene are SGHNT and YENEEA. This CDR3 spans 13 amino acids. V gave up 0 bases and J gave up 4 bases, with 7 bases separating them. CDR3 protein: CASSLEPGYEQYF. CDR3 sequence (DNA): TGTGCCAGCAGCTTAGAGCCGGGTTACGAGCAGTACTTC.

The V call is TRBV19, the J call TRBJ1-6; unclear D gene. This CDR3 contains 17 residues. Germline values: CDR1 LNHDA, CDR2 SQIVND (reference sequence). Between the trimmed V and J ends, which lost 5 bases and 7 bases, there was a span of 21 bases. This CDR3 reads CASSVAGQKVTNSPLHF. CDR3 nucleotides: TGTGCCAGTAGTGTGGCAGGCCAGAAGGTGACGAATTCACCCCTCCACTTT.

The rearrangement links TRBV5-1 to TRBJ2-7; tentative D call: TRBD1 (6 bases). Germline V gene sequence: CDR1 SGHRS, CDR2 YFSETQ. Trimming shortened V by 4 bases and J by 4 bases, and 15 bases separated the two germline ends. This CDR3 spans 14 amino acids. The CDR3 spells CASSPTGLGYEQYF. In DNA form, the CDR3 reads TGCGCCAGCAGCCCCACAGGGTTAGGGTACGAGCAGTACTTC.

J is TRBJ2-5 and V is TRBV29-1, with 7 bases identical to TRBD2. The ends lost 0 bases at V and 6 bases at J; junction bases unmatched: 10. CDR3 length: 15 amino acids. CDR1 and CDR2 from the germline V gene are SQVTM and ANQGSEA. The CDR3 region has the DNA TGCAGCGTTGAAGAATCGTGGACTAGTTTACAGACCCAGTACTTC. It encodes CSVEESWTSLQTQYF.

CDR3 sequence: CASSTGTSGARAYEQYF. The CDR3 DNA reads as TGTGCCAGCAGCACCGGGACTAGCGGGGCTCGGGCCTACGAGCAGTACTTC. The chain has TRBV11-3 and TRBJ2-7, with TRBD2 identical over 13 bases. The CDR3 runs to 17 residues. Germline lookup yields CDR1 SGHNT and CDR2 YENEEA. V lost 5 bases and J lost 2; bases outside the gene matches: 9.

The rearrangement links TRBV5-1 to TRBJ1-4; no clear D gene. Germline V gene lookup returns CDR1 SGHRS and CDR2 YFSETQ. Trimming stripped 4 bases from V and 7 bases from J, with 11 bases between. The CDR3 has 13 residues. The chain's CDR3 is CASSSSPGEKLFF. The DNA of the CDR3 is TGCGCCAGCAGCAGTTCCCCGGGTGAAAAACTGTTTTTT.

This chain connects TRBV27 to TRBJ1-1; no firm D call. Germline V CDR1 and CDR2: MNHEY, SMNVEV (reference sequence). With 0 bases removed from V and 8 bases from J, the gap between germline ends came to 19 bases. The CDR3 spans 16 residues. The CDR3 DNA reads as TGTGCCAGCAGTTTATCGGCCAGACTATCCTCTTCCGAAGCTTTCTTT. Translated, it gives CASSLSARLSSSEAFF.

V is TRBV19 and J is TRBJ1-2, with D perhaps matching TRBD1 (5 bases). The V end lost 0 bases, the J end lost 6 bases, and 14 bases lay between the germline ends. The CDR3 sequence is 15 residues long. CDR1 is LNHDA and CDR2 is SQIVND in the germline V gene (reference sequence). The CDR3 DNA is TGTGCCAGTAGTATAGATCCCGGGACCTCAAATGGCTACACCTTC. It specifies CASSIDPGTSNGYTF.

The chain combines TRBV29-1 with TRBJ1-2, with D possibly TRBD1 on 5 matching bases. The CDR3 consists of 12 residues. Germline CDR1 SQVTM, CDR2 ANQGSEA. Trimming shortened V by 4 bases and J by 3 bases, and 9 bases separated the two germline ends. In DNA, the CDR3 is TGCAGCGTTGGGGGGAATCACTATGGCTACACCTTC. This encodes CSVGGNHYGYTF.

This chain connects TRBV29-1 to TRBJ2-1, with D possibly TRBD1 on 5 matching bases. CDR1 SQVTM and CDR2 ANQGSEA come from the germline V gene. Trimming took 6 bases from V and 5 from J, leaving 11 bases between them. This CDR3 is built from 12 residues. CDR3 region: CSVLDIHNEQFF. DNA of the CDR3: TGCAGCGTCTTGGACATTCACAATGAGCAGTTCTTC.

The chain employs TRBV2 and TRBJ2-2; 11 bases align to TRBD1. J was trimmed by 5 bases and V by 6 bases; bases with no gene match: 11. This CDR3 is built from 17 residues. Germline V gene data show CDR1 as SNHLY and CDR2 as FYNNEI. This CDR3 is CASRGGQGASRTGELFF. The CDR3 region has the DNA TGTGCCAGCAGGGGCGGACAGGGGGCCAGCCGTACCGGGGAGCTGTTTTTT.

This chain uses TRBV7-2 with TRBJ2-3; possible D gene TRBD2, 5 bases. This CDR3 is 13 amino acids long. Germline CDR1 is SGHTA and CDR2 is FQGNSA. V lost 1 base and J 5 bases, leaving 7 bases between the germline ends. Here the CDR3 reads CASSLVGEDTQYF. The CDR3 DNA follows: TGTGCCAGCAGCTTAGTCGGGGAAGATACGCAGTATTTT.

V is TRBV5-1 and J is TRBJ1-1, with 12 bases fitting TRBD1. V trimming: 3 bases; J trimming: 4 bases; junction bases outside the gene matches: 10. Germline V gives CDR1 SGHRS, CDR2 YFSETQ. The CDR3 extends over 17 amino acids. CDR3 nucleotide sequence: TGCGCCAGCAGCTGGGGACAGGGGGCCCCTTTGGGCACTGAAGCTTTCTTT. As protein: CASSWGQGAPLGTEAFF.